This T cell receptor beta chain was profiled in a study of T cell responses to AZD1222 COVID-19 vaccine. Whole-study results and caveats: Just a handful of AZD1222 recipients tested seropositive at baseline. The breadth and depth of Spike-specific TCRs increased once two AZD1222 doses had been given. Donors were chiefly white British, with a greater number of females, and clonal diversity was perhaps underestimated.

This CDR3 has 13 residues. From germline, CDR1 is LNHDA and CDR2 SQIVND (reference sequence). The V and J ends lost 9 bases and 7 bases respectively, with 18 bases between them. This clone was observed once. As yet, its antigen is unknown. Sequencing was performed with immunoSEQ multiplex PCR; in TCRdb, only in-frame clones are kept and a portion is missing. The table lists about 150,000 clones, around 95% of them singletons. The specimen comprised peripheral blood, sampled on day 0 of AZD1222 vaccination. This TCR came from an adult in good health. The chain has TRBV19 and TRBJ1-2; D remains unclear. The CDR3 is CASIDLGQSGYTF. Written as DNA, the CDR3 is TGTGCCAGCATAGACCTGGGTCAGTCTGGCTACACCTTC.